One and the same sample provided the 27 T cell receptor beta chains below, sequenced in a study of T cells after somatic rescue of genetic block. Produced via immunoSEQ multiplex PCR; TCRdb's table is partial and in-frame only. The data hold fewer than 15,000 clones, with around 67% observed a single time. Sample: peripheral blood mononuclear cells (PBMCs). Source of these receptors: a boy between 5 and 17 years old.

The CDR3 loop is CASSSPDYNEQFF. The CDR3 bases are TGTGCCAGCAGCTCCCCTGACTACAATGAGCAGTTCTTC. The V gene is TRBV5-6, the J gene TRBJ2-1, with D uncertain. Per germline, CDR1 SGHDT and CDR2 YYEEEE. The CDR3 spans 13 residues. V lost 3 bases to trimming and J lost 3 bases, with 7 bases between them.

In nucleotides, the CDR3 is TGTGCCAGCAGTCGACAGTTCAATCAGCCCCAGCATTTT. Amino acids: CASSRQFNQPQHF. The rearrangement uses TRBV11-2 and TRBJ1-5; D perhaps matches TRBD1 (5 bases). With 6 bases removed from V and 3 bases from J, the gap between germline ends came to 9 bases. The CDR3 spans 13 residues. Looked up from germline, CDR1 is SGHAT and CDR2 is FQNNGV.

This chain joins TRBV11-2 and TRBJ2-3; D is perhaps TRBD1 (6 bases). The CDR3 totals 16 residues. Trimming shortened V by 5 bases and J by 2 bases, and 17 bases separated the two germline ends. Per germline, CDR1 SGHAT and CDR2 FQNNGV. The CDR3 protein is CASSQQGMGATDTQYF. In DNA, the CDR3 is TGTGCCAGCAGCCAACAGGGAATGGGGGCCACAGATACGCAGTATTTT. Using reference TRBV11-2 and TRBJ2-3 for the parts outside the CDR3, the full variable domain is EAGVAQSPRYKIIEKRQSVAFWCNPISGHATLYWYQQILGQGPKLLIQFQNNGVVDDSQLPKDRFSAERLKGVDSTLKIQPAKLEDSAVYLCASSQQGMGATDTQYFGPGTRLTVL.

This chain joins TRBV14 and TRBJ2-5; D is uncertain. The CDR3 length is 11 residues. Germline loops: CDR1 SGHDN, CDR2 FVKESK. Deletions cut 5 bases from V and 6 bases from J, with 7 bases between. CDR3 residues: CASSTWKTQYF. The CDR3 DNA reads as TGTGCCAGCAGCACCTGGAAGACCCAGTACTTC.

V is TRBV7-9 and J is TRBJ2-7; D ambiguous. The germline V gene encodes CDR1 SEHNR and CDR2 FQNEAQ (reference sequence). Trimming stripped 1 base from V and 3 bases from J, with 13 bases between. The CDR3 consists of 15 residues. DNA of the CDR3: TGTGCCAGCAGCTTAGGTCGCCAGGCTGACTACGAGCAGTACTTC. This sequence encodes CASSLGRQADYEQYF.

This CDR3 reads CASSHRGPGELFF. The DNA for the CDR3 is TGTGCCAGCAGCCATCGGGGGCCCGGGGAGCTGTTTTTT. The chain is built from TRBV5-8 and TRBJ2-2, with D perhaps given as TRBD1 or TRBD2 (6 bases each). V was clipped by 4 bases and J by 6 bases, with 10 bases between them. Germline lookup yields CDR1 SGHTS and CDR2 YDEGEE. The CDR3 is made up of 13 amino acids.

V and J are TRBV7-4 and TRBJ1-6, with 7 bases fitting TRBD1. The junction had 17 bases not matched to a gene; V was cut back by 2 bases and J by 7 bases. The germline V gene encodes CDR1 SGHVT and CDR2 SQSDAQ. The CDR3 loop spans 19 amino acids. In nucleotides, the CDR3 is TGTGCCAGCAGCTTATCTGAACCGGGACAGCAGAACCTCAATTCACCCCTCCACTTT. Translating it yields CASSLSEPGQQNLNSPLHF.

This clone has only a few counts. V gene TRBV28 combines with J gene TRBJ2-3, with unresolved D. Trimming stripped 5 bases from V and 2 bases from J, with 17 bases between. The CDR3 extends over 16 amino acids. The germline gives CDR1 MDHEN, CDR2 SYDVKM. In DNA form, the CDR3 reads TGTGCCAGCAGTAGTGTTCAGGTTTTTTACACAGATACGCAGTATTTT. This codes for CASSSVQVFYTDTQYF.

The rearrangement joins TRBV28 to TRBJ1-3; D not certain. With 5 bases removed from V and 0 bases from J, the gap between germline ends came to 11 bases. The CDR3 totals 15 residues. Germline V gene data show CDR1 as MDHEN and CDR2 as SYDVKM. Written as DNA, the CDR3 is TGTGCCAGCAGTCTCTACGTGACCTCTGGAAACACCATATATTTT. It codes for CASSLYVTSGNTIYF.

This sequence joins TRBV15 and TRBJ2-5; 9 nucleotides align to TRBD2. Trimming cost V 0 bases and J 1 base; bases outside gene matches: 12. The CDR3 is 19 residues long. The germline gives CDR1 LNHNV, CDR2 YYDKDF (reference sequence). CDR3 amino acids: CATSRDGKGGGVTQETQYF. The CDR3 nucleotides are TGTGCCACCAGCAGAGATGGAAAAGGCGGGGGGGTAACCCAAGAGACCCAGTACTTC.

The chain has TRBV6-5 and TRBJ2-7; tentative D call: TRBD1 (6 bases). V gave up 5 bases and J gave up 3 bases, with 11 bases separating them. Germline V gene lookup returns CDR1 MNHEY and CDR2 SVGAGI. The CDR3 has 13 amino acids. CDR3 loop: CASSRDTDYEQYF. Here the CDR3 DNA reads TGTGCCAGCAGTCGGGACACCGACTACGAGCAGTACTTC.

This chain links TRBV7-9 with TRBJ1-2; D might be TRBD1 (6 bases). V was trimmed by 5 bases and J by 2 bases, leaving 18 bases between them. There are 16 residues in the CDR3. CDR1 is SEHNR, CDR2 FQNEAQ, per germline (reference sequence). CDR3 region: CASSGKRDKGNYGYTF. In DNA, the CDR3 is TGTGCCAGCAGCGGTAAACGGGACAAGGGGAACTATGGCTACACCTTC.

The gene calls are TRBV5-1 and TRBJ1-5; a weak D match, TRBD1 (5 bases). V was shortened by 4 bases and J by 5 bases, with 10 bases between the two germline ends. The CDR3 is 13 amino acids. CDR1 and CDR2 (germline): SGHRS, YFSETQ. The CDR3 bases are TGCGCCAGCAGCCCGCAGGGAGATCAGCCCCAGCATTTT. Residues: CASSPQGDQPQHF. The full variable domain, with the rest looked up from reference TRBV5-1 and TRBJ1-5, is KAGVTQTPRYLIKTRGQQVTLSCSPISGHRSVSWYQQTPGQGLQFLFEYFSETQRNKGNFPGRFSGRQFSNSRSEMNVSTLELGDSALYLCASSPQGDQPQHFGDGTRLSIL.

The chain couples TRBV6-5 to TRBJ2-3, with D hard to call. V shed 2 bases and J shed 5 bases, with 14 bases lying between them. The germline V gene has CDR1 MNHEY and CDR2 SVGAGI. The CDR3 totals 15 residues. CDR3 in DNA: TGTGCCAGCAGTTACGTGGCAGGTGGTAGAGATACGCAGTATTTT. Translated: CASSYVAGGRDTQYF.

The chain employs TRBV7-6 and TRBJ2-7; weak D call: TRBD2 (7 bases). This CDR3 contains 17 residues. The germline gives CDR1 SGHVS, CDR2 FNYEAQ. V shed 1 base and J shed 1 base, with 17 bases lying between them. The CDR3 coding sequence is TGTGCCAGCAGCTTAGAGGGAGGGGGGGCAGTATCCTACGAGCAGTACTTC. It codes for CASSLEGGGAVSYEQYF.

This chain uses TRBV6-1 with TRBJ2-5, with a weak D call TRBD1 (5 bases). The CDR3 length is 14 residues. Trimming pared 8 bases from V and 5 bases from J, leaving 18 bases between. CDR1 and CDR2 from the germline V gene are MNHNS and SASEGT. The CDR3 reads CASGWGSPGETQYF. CDR3 nucleotide sequence: TGTGCCAGCGGTTGGGGCTCCCCCGGGGAGACCCAGTACTTC.

The chain has TRBV11-2 and TRBJ2-1, with 12 positions matching TRBD1. Germline loops: CDR1 SGHAT, CDR2 FQNNGV. CDR3 length equals 15 residues. V lost 11 bases, J lost 5 bases, and 10 bases stayed unmatched. CDR3 loop: CAGRGTGGSDNEQFF. CDR3 bases: TGTGCCGGCCGAGGGACAGGGGGCAGCGACAATGAGCAGTTCTTC.

The gene calls are TRBV5-5 and TRBJ2-1, with 7 bases fitting TRBD1. The CDR3 spans 12 residues. CDR1 and CDR2 from the germline V gene are SGHKS and YYEKEE (reference sequence). J lost 7 bases, V lost 5 bases, and 3 bases had no gene match. The CDR3 nucleotides read TGTGCCAGCAGTACACAGGGGAATGAGCAGTTCTTC. Amino acids: CASSTQGNEQFF.

The chain combines TRBV27 with TRBJ1-5, with TRBD1 matching 7 bases. J was trimmed by 4 bases and V by 6 bases; bases with no gene match: 9. Germline loops: CDR1 MNHEY, CDR2 SMNVEV (reference sequence). The length of the CDR3 is 15 residues. CDR3 protein: CASRGDRSYNQPQHF. The CDR3 bases are TGTGCCAGCAGGGGGGACAGATCGTATAATCAGCCCCAGCATTTT.

The chain uses TRBV21-1 and TRBJ2-5; the table's D call of TRBD2 was not tested on the DNA. TRBV21-1 is given as a pseudogene. The CDR3 is 16 amino acids. The CDR3 is CASSQSDSCPPETQYF. CDR3 nucleotides: TGTGCCAGCAGTCAAAGCGATAGCTGCCCCCCAGAGACCCAGTACTTC.

The gene calls are TRBV7-9 and TRBJ2-4; 10 nucleotides match TRBD1. Germline CDR1 is SEHNR and CDR2 is FQNEAQ (reference sequence). The CDR3 contains 17 residues. J lost 2 bases, V lost 5 bases, and 9 bases had no gene match. This chain's CDR3 is CASSVPGTGASKNIQYF. DNA for the CDR3: TGTGCCAGCAGCGTCCCCGGGACAGGGGCCTCCAAAAACATTCAGTACTTC. The full variable domain, rest sourced from reference TRBV7-9 and TRBJ2-4, is DTGVSQNPRHKITKRGQNVTFRCDPISEHNRLYWYRQTLGQGPEFLTYFQNEAQLEKSRLLSDRFSAERPKGSFSTLEIQRTEQGDSAMYLCASSVPGTGASKNIQYFGAGTRLSVL.

The V and J genes are TRBV13 and TRBJ2-2; tentatively, D is TRBD1 or TRBD2 (6 bases each). Germline V gene data show CDR1 as PRHDT and CDR2 as FYEKMQ (reference sequence). This CDR3 comprises 17 residues. Trimming cost V 5 bases and J 2 bases, with 18 bases left between them. The CDR3 protein is CASSLREDSGNTGELFF. The DNA of the CDR3 is TGTGCCAGCAGCCTCAGGGAGGACAGTGGAAACACCGGGGAGCTGTTTTTT.

This clone occurred a few times. The V and J genes are TRBV2 and TRBJ1-5; D is undetermined. CDR3 size: 14 residues. Germline CDR1 reads SNHLY; CDR2 reads FYNNEI. Trimming removed 4 bases from V and 4 bases from J, with 11 bases in between. CDR3 in amino acids: CASSVGLTNQPQHF. CDR3 bases: TGTGCCAGCAGTGTAGGGCTGACTAATCAGCCCCAGCATTTT.

The CDR3 protein is CASSSPGLAGAPRDIQYF. The CDR3 bases are TGTGCCAGCAGCTCCCCCGGACTAGCGGGAGCTCCCCGGGACATTCAGTACTTC. The gene calls are TRBV11-2 and TRBJ2-4; 13 bases map to TRBD2. The V gene's germline CDR1 is SGHAT and CDR2 FQNNGV. The CDR3 loop spans 18 amino acids. The ends lost 4 bases at V and 8 bases at J; junction bases unmatched: 14.

This clone was seen only once. The chain carries TRBV19 and TRBJ1-1; D not resolved. Germline V gives CDR1 LNHDA, CDR2 SQIVND (reference sequence). The length of the CDR3 is 14 residues. Trimming shortened V by 0 bases and J by 4 bases, and 9 bases separated the two germline ends. CDR3 amino acids: CASSIDLSVTEAFF. In DNA form, the CDR3 reads TGTGCCAGTAGTATAGATTTGTCCGTCACTGAAGCTTTCTTT.

In this sample, this clone turned up once. A read error is possible here, since a much larger clone lies one base away. This rearrangement joins TRBV7-2 to TRBJ2-5, with 8 positions matching TRBD1. V dropped 3 bases and J dropped 3; count of bases not matched to a gene: 0. Germline CDR1 and CDR2: SGHTA and FQGNSA. The CDR3 spans 13 residues. The CDR3: CASSLGQEETQYF. The DNA of the CDR3 is TGTGCCAGCAGCTTGGGACAGGAAGAGACCCAGTACTTC.

This clone came up once. V usage is TRBV4-1 and J usage is TRBJ2-7; D is uncertain. Germline CDR1 MGHRA, CDR2 YSYEKL. V was pared by 1 base and J by 2 bases, with 12 bases between. The CDR3 has 15 residues. The CDR3, as DNA: TGCGCCAGCAGCCAAGTCAGCACTATTACCTACGAGCAGTACTTC. Translation gives CASSQVSTITYEQYF.